The present T cell receptor (beta chain) was sequenced within a study of post-analysis software for immune sequencing data. About the study: Multiple sclerosis in the patients followed relapsing-remitting, secondary progressive and progressive-relapsing courses. Notes on the study in general: Elevated frequency relative to controls characterized several TRBV segments in patients, TRBV5-6, TRBV5-1 and TRBV20-1 among them. The authors found that F measure strongly co-clustered same-batch samples.

There are many counts of this clonotype. Its antigen is undetermined. Trimming pared 2 bases from V and 4 bases from J, leaving 12 bases between. Germline CDR1 SEHNR, CDR2 FQNEAQ (reference sequence). This CDR3 is built from 15 residues. The TCR beta cDNA libraries contained unique molecular identifiers. A single record per CDR3 protein comes from TCRdb applying MiXCR to the PCR reads. This sample carries a few hundred thousand distinct CDR3 sequences, around 37% of them seen once, and the ten largest clones take roughly 13%. The genes are TRBV7-9 and TRBJ2-1; D may be TRBD2 (7 bases). Sequenced input: blood. The receptor was isolated from a girl between 5 and 17 years old with multiple sclerosis. This CDR3 reads CASSLTGGPYNEQFF. DNA for the CDR3: TGTGCCAGCAGCTTAACGGGGGGCCCATACAATGAGCAGTTCTTC.